This T cell receptor (beta chain) was found in a study of blood T cells in healthy people across ages. The study, taken as a whole, reports: The lack of PBMC sorting stopped any conclusive naive versus antigen-experienced comparison.

Together with a sample-barcoded 5' primer, a J-beta primer mix was included in a second PCR lasting roughly 6 to 12 cycles. A template-switch adaptor that had 12 random nucleotides put a tag on each cDNA molecule. MiXCR, applied by TCRdb to the 5' RACE reads, yields one record per CDR3 protein. The sample has over 600,000 distinct CDR3 sequences, about 45% seen once. Sample donors were healthy Caucasian individuals that came from Russia, aged roughly 6 to 100. Approximately 9.7 milliliters was the volume of peripheral blood drawn from each donor. Germline-derived CDR1 and CDR2 are SGHTA and FQGNSA. The CDR3 is made up of 17 amino acids. The V gene lost 7 bases and the J gene lost 5 bases, with 25 bases spanning the gap. For this clonotype: Its antigen is undetermined.

Material for sequencing was blood. The TCR sequence derives from a man older than 75 in good health. V gene TRBV7-2 combines with J gene TRBJ2-3; D is perhaps TRBD1 or TRBD2 (7 bases each). The CDR3 here is CASTPGGGGSSLDTQYF. CDR3 sequence (DNA): TGTGCCAGCACCCCTGGAGGGGGCGGGAGTTCTTTAGATACGCAGTATTTT.